This TCR beta chain was identified in a study of blood T cell repertoires in COVID-19. TCRdb keeps only in-frame clones here, not all; method: immunoSEQ multiplex PCR. The sample contains about 250,000 clones, approximately 89% of which appear only once. Between the trimmed V and J ends, which lost 4 bases and 2 bases, there was a span of 10 bases. The V gene's germline CDR1 is KGHSH and CDR2 LQKENI. The CDR3 loop spans 14 amino acids. The sample taken for sequencing was peripheral blood. The chain joins TRBV18 to TRBJ2-3; no firm D call. This clonotype was obtained from a woman between 55 and 75 years old who had recovered from COVID-19. CDR3: CASSLYMFTDTQYF. The CDR3 region has the DNA TGTGCCAGCTCACTATACATGTTCACAGATACGCAGTATTTT. Based on the CDR3 plus reference TRBV18 and TRBJ2-3, the full variable domain is NAGVMQNPRHLVRRRGQEARLRCSPMKGHSHVYWYRQLPEEGLKFMVYLQKENIIDESGMPKERFSAEFPKEGPSILRIQQVVRGDSAAYFCASSLYMFTDTQYFGPGTRLTVL.